This entry features one TCR beta chain sequence. This sample was taken from a study of regulatory T cells in long-lasting Graves disease. Time point here: newly diagnosed GD, antithyroid drugs for less than 3 months. Extracted PBMC RNA gave rise to the TCR library. A volume of about 9.9 milliliters of peripheral blood was collected in EDTA tubes. Arm-PCR of CDR3 regions and iRepertoire HTBI primers were the basis on which TCR beta libraries were built. TCRdb reprocessed the multiplex PCR reads via MiXCR and lists one record per CDR3 protein. Seen here are around 450,000 distinct CDR3 sequences, under 15% observed once, and the top ten hold roughly a sixth. The sample was also linked to a second study, of T cells in Graves' hyperthyroidism and ophthalmopathy.

Sequencing was performed on peripheral blood mononuclear cells (PBMCs), taken at new diagnosis, from a patient treated with antithyroid drugs. The sequence came from a woman aged 25-40 years with Graves disease.

Here the CDR3 reads CASSRLAGDEQFF. CDR3 nucleotide sequence: TGTGCCAGCAGCAGACTAGCGGGAGATGAGCAGTTCTTC. The chain combines TRBV11-2 with TRBJ2-1; 12 bases are shared with TRBD2. Germline V gene data show CDR1 as SGHAT and CDR2 as FQNNGV. After removal of 5 bases from V and 8 bases from J, the junction contained 1 base not matched to a gene. This CDR3 is built from 13 residues.